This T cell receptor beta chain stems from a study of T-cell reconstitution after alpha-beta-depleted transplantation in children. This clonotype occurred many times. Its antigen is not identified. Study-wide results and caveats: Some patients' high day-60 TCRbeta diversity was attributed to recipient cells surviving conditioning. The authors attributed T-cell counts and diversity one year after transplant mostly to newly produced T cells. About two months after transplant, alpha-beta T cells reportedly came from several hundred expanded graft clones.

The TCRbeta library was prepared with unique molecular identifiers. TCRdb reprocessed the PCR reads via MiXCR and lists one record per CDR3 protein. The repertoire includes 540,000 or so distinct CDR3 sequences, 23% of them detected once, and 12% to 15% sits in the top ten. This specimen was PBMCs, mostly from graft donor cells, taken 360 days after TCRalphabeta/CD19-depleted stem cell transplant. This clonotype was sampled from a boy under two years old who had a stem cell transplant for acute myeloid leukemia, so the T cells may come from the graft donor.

CDR3 loop: CSARDLDTQYF. In DNA form, the CDR3 reads TGCAGTGCTAGAGATCTAGATACGCAGTATTTT. The chain joins TRBV20-1 to TRBJ2-3; no firm D call. V lost 0 bases to trimming and J lost 5 bases, with 3 bases between them. Per germline, CDR1 DFQATT and CDR2 SNEGSKA (reference sequence). The CDR3 covers 11 residues.